This TCR beta chain was sequenced for a study of early T cells in non-severe SARS-CoV-2 infection. Whole-study context: Bulk RNA from unsorted whole blood was sequenced; chains were unpaired. Overall study findings and caveats: Lookups in VDJdb leaned toward anti-spike CD8 responses and missed private and CD4 specificities.

In this sample, this clonotype turned up a few times. Its antigen is as yet unknown. Individual cDNA molecules carried attached unique molecular identifiers. TCRdb itself ran the 5' RACE reads through MiXCR, one entry per CDR3 protein. Of some 62,000 distinct CDR3 sequences listed, roughly a tenth are singletons. The sample was whole blood. This clonotype was sampled from an adult who was a healthcare worker with PCR-confirmed SARS-CoV-2 infection or an uninfected control (not recorded which).

CDR3 sequence (DNA): TGCAGCGTCCCCGGGACAGCCCCAATGTGGAAAGAGACCCAGTACTTC. Its protein is CSVPGTAPMWKETQYF. V usage is TRBV29-1 and J usage is TRBJ2-5; TRBD1 matches at 7 bases. V shed 6 bases and J 3 bases; nucleotides not matched to a gene: 16. Germline V gene sequence: CDR1 SQVTM, CDR2 ANQGSEA. This CDR3 comprises 16 residues.